These 24 T cell receptor beta chains originate from one sample sequenced in a study of shared clonotypes between healthy human individuals. TCRdb's copy holds only in-frame clones and misses some; the assay was immunoSEQ multiplex PCR. Among about 510,000 clones listed, approximately 95% were seen once. The specimen was naive CD4+ T cells sorted from blood. Subset: CD45RA+ positively selected. The receptors originated from a woman in her 30s in good health.

This chain connects TRBV27 to TRBJ2-2; 8 bases align to TRBD1. The CDR3 totals 14 residues. V was pared by 4 bases and J by 5 bases, with 3 bases of the junction left unmatched. CDR1 is MNHEY and CDR2 is SMNVEV in the germline V gene (reference sequence). CDR3 sequence reads: CASSWQGATGELFF. The CDR3, as DNA: TGTGCCAGCAGTTGGCAGGGGGCGACCGGGGAGCTGTTTTTT.

The gene calls are TRBV18 and TRBJ2-5; D may be TRBD2 (6 bases). The J call may be mistaken, given a closer DNA end match to TRBJ2-7. Germline V CDR1 and CDR2: KGHSH, LQKENI. CDR3 size: 14 residues. The CDR3 loop is CASSPGRSPYEQYF. The DNA for the CDR3 is TGTGCCAGCTCACCAGGGAGGAGCCCCTACGAGCAGTACTTC.

The chain couples TRBV27 to TRBJ2-7; 11 bases agree with TRBD2. Germline V lookup: CDR1 MNHEY, CDR2 SMNVEV (reference sequence). The CDR3 contains 12 residues. The CDR3 nucleotides are TGTGCCAGCAGTTTATCGCCTAGCGGGAGGTTGGTC. Its protein product is CASSLSPSGRLV.

A single count supports this clone. The V and J genes are TRBV6-1 and TRBJ2-3; D call uncertain. Germline V gives CDR1 MNHNS, CDR2 SASEGT. There are 16 residues in the CDR3. Trimming took off 1 base at V and 2 bases at J, with 13 bases between the two ends. DNA of the CDR3: TGTGCCAGCAGTGAAGTAAGGCAGGACCCCACAGATACGCAGTATTTT. Translated, it gives CASSEVRQDPTDTQYF.

The rearrangement links TRBV7-9 to TRBJ2-3, with 7 positions matching TRBD1. CDR1 is SEHNR, CDR2 FQNEAQ, per germline (reference sequence). V was pared by 5 bases and J by 4 bases, with 12 bases of the junction left unmatched. The CDR3 has 16 amino acids. CDR3 region: CASSNGDSYPADTQYF. The CDR3 coding sequence is TGTGCCAGCAGCAACGGGGACAGTTACCCCGCAGATACGCAGTATTTT.

V is TRBV18 and J is TRBJ1-4; D is unresolved. The germline gives CDR1 KGHSH, CDR2 LQKENI. The length of the CDR3 is 15 residues. Trimming shortened V by 4 bases and J by 3 bases, and 12 bases separated the two germline ends. CDR3 DNA: TGTGCCAGCTCACAAGGAAGTGGGGCTAATGAAAAACTGTTTTTT. This codes for CASSQGSGANEKLFF.

This clone came up once. The chain links TRBV6-5 to TRBJ2-5; D might be TRBD1 (6 bases). The V end was cut by 0 bases, the J end by 4 bases, with 9 bases between. The CDR3 extends over 14 amino acids. The germline gives CDR1 MNHEY, CDR2 SVGAGI. In DNA form, the CDR3 reads TGTGCCAGCAGTTACTCAGGCAGGGGAGAGACCCAGTACTTC. Translation gives CASSYSGRGETQYF.

The chain is built from TRBV14 and TRBJ2-7, with TRBD2 matching over 13 bases. CDR3 length: 15 residues. The V gene's germline CDR1 is SGHDN and CDR2 FVKESK. J gave up 4 bases and V 5 bases, and 5 bases lay outside the gene matches. CDR3 loop: CASSGTSGISYEQYF. DNA of the CDR3: TGTGCCAGCAGCGGGACTAGCGGGATCAGTTACGAGCAGTACTTC.

V is TRBV9 and J is TRBJ1-2; TRBD1 matches at 10 bases. Germline V gene sequence: CDR1 SGDLS, CDR2 YYNGEE. CDR3 length equals 15 residues. The junction had 7 bases not matched to a gene; V was cut back by 3 bases and J by 5 bases. The CDR3 coding sequence is TGTGCCAGCAGCGAGCCGACAGGGGGCGAGTATGGCTACACCTTC. Its protein is CASSEPTGGEYGYTF.

The V and J genes are TRBV5-1 and TRBJ1-6; D perhaps matches TRBD1 (5 bases). Germline-derived CDR1 and CDR2 are SGHRS and YFSETQ. Trimming took off 2 bases at V and 0 bases at J, with 9 bases between the two ends. The CDR3 covers 16 residues. CDR3 in amino acids: CASSFDSSSYNSPLHF. CDR3 bases: TGCGCCAGCAGCTTTGACAGTAGCTCCTATAATTCACCCCTCCACTTT.

This clone has a single count. This chain links TRBV19 with TRBJ1-1, with D possibly TRBD1 on 6 matching bases. The CDR3 extends over 14 amino acids. V was pared by 7 bases and J by 2 bases, with 14 bases between. Germline values: CDR1 LNHDA, CDR2 SQIVND (reference sequence). DNA for the CDR3: TGTGCCAGTACCCAGAACAGGGAAAACACTGAAGCTTTCTTT. This codes for CASTQNRENTEAFF.

This clone was seen a single time. The V call is TRBV10-3, the J call TRBJ2-2; D gene unclear. V was trimmed by 6 bases and J by 8 bases, leaving 10 bases between them. CDR1 is ENHRY and CDR2 is SYGVKD in the germline V gene. This CDR3 has 12 residues. CDR3 DNA: TGTGCCATCAGCCCCTCCCCTGGGGAGCTGTTTTTT. Amino acids: CAISPSPGELFF.

In its sample, this clone was seen once. The chain joins TRBV18 to TRBJ2-7, with a tentative D call TRBD1 (6 bases). This CDR3 is built from 15 residues. Germline-derived CDR1 and CDR2 are KGHSH and LQKENI. Trimming shortened V by 6 bases and J by 2 bases, and 17 bases separated the two germline ends. The CDR3 region is CASSPTRDNTYEQYF. CDR3 sequence (DNA): TGTGCCAGCTCCCCGACACGGGACAACACCTACGAGCAGTACTTC.

The chain employs TRBV28 and TRBJ1-4, with a weak D call TRBD1 (6 bases). Trimming took 1 base from V and 5 from J, leaving 11 bases between them. Germline V gene lookup returns CDR1 MDHEN and CDR2 SYDVKM. The CDR3 totals 15 residues. The DNA for the CDR3 is TGTGCCAGCAGTTTATTTGCTACAGGGAATGAAAAACTGTTTTTT. Amino acid sequence: CASSLFATGNEKLFF.

This chain joins TRBV5-5 and TRBJ1-1, with a tentative D call TRBD1 (6 bases). Germline V gene data show CDR1 as SGHKS and CDR2 as YYEKEE (reference sequence). This CDR3 spans 14 amino acids. V was cut by 1 base and J by 0 bases, with 7 bases left in between. The CDR3 sequence: CASSLQGMNTEAFF. In nucleotides, the CDR3 is TGTGCCAGCAGCTTGCAGGGGATGAACACTGAAGCTTTCTTT.

J is TRBJ2-5 and V is TRBV4-2; maybe TRBD2 (6 bases). Near its end, the DNA agrees better with TRBJ2-7, so the J call may be wrong. CDR3 length equals 16 residues. The germline V gene has CDR1 LGHNA and CDR2 YNFKEQ. CDR3 residues: CASSQVADRSSYEQYF. CDR3 nucleotide sequence: TGTGCCAGCAGCCAAGTAGCGGACCGGAGCTCCTACGAGCAGTACTTC.

The chain recombines TRBV5-6 with TRBJ1-4; D remains unclear. Germline V gene data show CDR1 as SGHDT and CDR2 as YYEEEE. V was cut by 2 bases and J by 10 bases, with 12 bases left in between. The CDR3 runs to 13 residues. CDR3 sequence (DNA): TGTGCCAGCAGCTTATACGACGAGACAAAACTGTTTTTT. It yields the protein CASSLYDETKLFF. The full variable domain, in which reference TRBV5-6 and TRBJ1-4 provide the parts outside the CDR3, is DAGVTQSPTHLIKTRGQQVTLRCSPKSGHDTVSWYQQALGQGPQFIFQYYEEEERQRGNFPDRFSGHQFPNYSSELNVNALLLGDSALYLCASSLYDETKLFFGSGTQLSVL.

This clone has just one count. The genes are TRBV11-2 and TRBJ2-5; 8 bases are a match to TRBD2. The J call is doubtful: the DNA matches TRBJ2-7 better. The germline V gene encodes CDR1 SGHAT and CDR2 FQNNGV. This CDR3 spans 18 amino acids. In nucleotides, the CDR3 is TGTGCCAGCAGCTTAGATTATCTCCCTGGCGGGAGGTCCCACGAGCAGTACTTC. It translates to CASSLDYLPGGRSHEQYF.

V is TRBV4-1 and J is TRBJ1-3; no definite D call. The V gene lost 1 base and the J gene lost 5 bases, with 18 bases spanning the gap. Germline CDR1 MGHRA, CDR2 YSYEKL. The CDR3 runs 17 residues. In DNA form, the CDR3 reads TGCGCCAGCAGCCAAGGCCGGACCCTAACCCTGAGAAACACCATATATTTT. This encodes CASSQGRTLTLRNTIYF.

The chain uses TRBV9 and TRBJ2-5; 8 nucleotides line up with TRBD2. The V and J ends lost 0 bases and 5 bases, in that order; junction bases with no gene match: 6. CDR1 SGDLS and CDR2 YYNGEE come from the germline V gene. This CDR3 has 15 residues. CDR3 in DNA: TGTGCCAGCAGCGTAGGGGGACTAGGTTCTGAGACCCAGTACTTC. Translating it yields CASSVGGLGSETQYF.

This clone showed up just a few times. The chain couples TRBV2 to TRBJ1-5; possible D gene TRBD1, 5 bases. Per germline, CDR1 SNHLY and CDR2 FYNNEI. The CDR3 sequence is 14 residues long. V was clipped by 4 bases and J by 0 bases, with 7 bases between them. CDR3 residues: CASSGQYSNQPQHF. CDR3 DNA: TGTGCCAGCAGTGGACAGTATAGCAATCAGCCCCAGCATTTT.

This rearrangement joins TRBV7-2 to TRBJ1-1; D is ambiguous. Germline V gives CDR1 SGHTA, CDR2 FQGNSA. The CDR3 sequence is 15 residues long. The V and J ends lost 5 bases and 1 base respectively, with 14 bases between them. CDR3 sequence: CASSPRGLKNTEAFF. The CDR3 coding sequence is TGTGCCAGCAGCCCCCGGGGTCTTAAGAACACTGAAGCTTTCTTT.

The rearrangement joins TRBV19 to TRBJ2-1; 13 nucleotides agree with TRBD2. After removal of 5 bases from V and 7 bases from J, the junction contained 8 bases not matched to a gene. The length of the CDR3 is 16 residues. CDR1 is LNHDA and CDR2 is SQIVND in the germline V gene (reference sequence). CDR3 nucleotide sequence: TGTGCCAGTAGTTTCGGGACTAGCGGGACTGAGAATGAGCAGTTCTTC. Protein sequence: CASSFGTSGTENEQFF.

The chain links TRBV2 to TRBJ2-2; 8 nucleotides agree with TRBD1. V was clipped by 6 bases and J by 2 bases; unmatched bases: 5. Germline V gene lookup returns CDR1 SNHLY and CDR2 FYNNEI. The CDR3 runs to 15 residues. CDR3: CASRGQGLNTGELFF. The CDR3 DNA is TGTGCCAGCAGAGGACAGGGACTCAACACCGGGGAGCTGTTTTTT.